This T cell receptor beta chain was recorded in a study of T-cell reconstitution after alpha-beta-depleted transplantation in children. There are many counts of this clonotype. As yet, its antigen is unknown. A library of TCRbeta sequences, prepared with unique molecular identifiers, was generated. TCRdb reprocessed the PCR reads with MiXCR, giving one entry per CDR3 protein. The table lists some 300,000 distinct CDR3 sequences, about 9.4% of them singletons. CDR1 and CDR2 from the germline V gene are SQVTM and ANQGSEA. CDR3 length equals 12 residues. General study points: After transplant, high TCRbeta diversity at day 60 in some patients arose from surviving recipient T cells and thymic progenitors. Once a year had passed after transplant, T-cell counts and diversity came mostly from newly produced T cells. Reportedly, alpha-beta T cells present about two months post-transplant originated from several hundred expanded clones of graft origin.

The origin of this receptor is a boy in the first two years of life with acute myeloid leukemia, due to receive a stem cell transplant. The sequences come from PBMCs, collected before TCRalphabeta/CD19-depleted stem cell transplant. This sequence joins TRBV29-1 and TRBJ2-1; 16 positions agree with TRBD2. CDR3: CQGLAGGDEQFF. The CDR3, as DNA: TGCCAGGGACTAGCGGGAGGGGATGAGCAGTTCTTC.